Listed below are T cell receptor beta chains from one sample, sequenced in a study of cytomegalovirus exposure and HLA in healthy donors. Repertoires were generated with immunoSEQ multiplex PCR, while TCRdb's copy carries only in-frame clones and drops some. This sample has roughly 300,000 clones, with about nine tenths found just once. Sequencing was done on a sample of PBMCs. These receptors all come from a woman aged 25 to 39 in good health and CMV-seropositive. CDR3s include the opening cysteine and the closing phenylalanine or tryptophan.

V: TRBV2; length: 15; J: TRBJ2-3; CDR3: CASSRGERYTDTQYF
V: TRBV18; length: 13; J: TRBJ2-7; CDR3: CASWEAAPYEQYF
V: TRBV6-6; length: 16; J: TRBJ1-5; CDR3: CASVTYPGQGDQPQHF
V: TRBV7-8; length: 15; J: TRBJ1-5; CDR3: CASTQWQGASQPQHF
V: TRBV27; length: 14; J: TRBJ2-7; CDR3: CASSWTGGTDEQYF
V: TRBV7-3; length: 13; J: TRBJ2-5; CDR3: CASSKGVGETQYF
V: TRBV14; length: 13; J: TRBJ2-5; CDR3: CASSPRQGGTQYF
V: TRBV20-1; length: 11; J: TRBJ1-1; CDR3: CSAADREEAFF
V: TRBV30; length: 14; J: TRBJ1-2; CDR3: CAWDPRQGHYGYTF
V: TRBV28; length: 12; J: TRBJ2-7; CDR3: CASTYNGEEQYF
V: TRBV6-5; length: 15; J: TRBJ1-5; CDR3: CASSYGQGNNQPQHF
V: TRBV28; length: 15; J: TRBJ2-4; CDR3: CASSPGQGQRSIQYF
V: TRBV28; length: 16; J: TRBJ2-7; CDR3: CASSSPIGGYPYEQYF
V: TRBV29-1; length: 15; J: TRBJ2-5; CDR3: CSVETSGRGRETQYF
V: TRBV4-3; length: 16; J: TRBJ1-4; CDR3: CASSHSPGQGYEKLFF
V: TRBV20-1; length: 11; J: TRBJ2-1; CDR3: CSASEPNEQFF
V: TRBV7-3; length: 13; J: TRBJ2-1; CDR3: CASSLNTRYEQFF
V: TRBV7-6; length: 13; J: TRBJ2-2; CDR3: CASSLGTSGELFF
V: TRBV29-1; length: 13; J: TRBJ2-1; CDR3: CSVKLGANDEQFF
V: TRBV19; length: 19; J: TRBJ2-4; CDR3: CASNPTSTIAGGAKNIQYF
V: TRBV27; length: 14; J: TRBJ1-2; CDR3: CASSLNPPVDGYTF
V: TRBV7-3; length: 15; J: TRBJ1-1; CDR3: CASSYRSGANTEAFF
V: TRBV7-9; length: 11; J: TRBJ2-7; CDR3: CASSRAGEQYF
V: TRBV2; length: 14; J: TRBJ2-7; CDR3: CASIGGVGSYEQYF
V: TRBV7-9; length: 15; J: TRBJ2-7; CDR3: CASQSPGLGPYEQYF
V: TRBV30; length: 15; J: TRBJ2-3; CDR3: CASKGLAGGTDTQYF
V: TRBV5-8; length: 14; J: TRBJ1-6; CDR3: CASSLEDRASPLHF
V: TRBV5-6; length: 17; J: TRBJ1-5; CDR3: CASSLEGGGLSNQPQHF
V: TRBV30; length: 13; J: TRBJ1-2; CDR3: CASGLLRIYGYTF
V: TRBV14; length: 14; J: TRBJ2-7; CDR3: CASSQDLAAYEQYF